The next 15 T cell receptor beta chains were all read from a single sample in a study of T-cell memory formation after mild COVID-19. TCRdb independently ran MiXCR on the 5' RACE reads; one entry per CDR3 protein. The top ten hold roughly 3.8% of the sample, which has 180,000 or so distinct CDR3 sequences, approximately 10% seen once. Sequencing input: PBMCs or a T cell subset sorted from them (not recorded which). These receptors came from a man aged 18 to 30 who had mild COVID-19 (a few samples of this study predate the infection). Cell type and time point are not known.

This clonotype has only a few counts. The chain has TRBV7-2 and TRBJ1-2, with D unresolved. The CDR3 length is 15 residues. Looked up from germline, CDR1 is SGHTA and CDR2 is FQGNSA. V was cut by 5 bases and J by 2 bases, with 15 bases left in between. The CDR3, as DNA: TGTGCCAGCAGCCAAAGGGCCCTGCAAAACTATGGCTACACCTTC. Its protein is CASSQRALQNYGYTF.

This clonotype was detected many times. This chain connects TRBV6-5 to TRBJ2-7; D gene uncertain. Trimming shortened V by 2 bases and J by 0 bases, and 8 bases separated the two germline ends. CDR1 MNHEY and CDR2 SVGAGI come from the germline V gene. CDR3 size: 14 residues. Here the CDR3 DNA reads TGTGCCAGCAGTTACCGGGTGGACTCCTACGAGCAGTACTTC. Protein sequence: CASSYRVDSYEQYF.

The chain joins TRBV7-6 to TRBJ2-2; D remains unclear. Trimming took off 1 base at V and 5 bases at J, with 5 bases between the two ends. This CDR3 comprises 13 residues. CDR1 is SGHVS, CDR2 FNYEAQ, per germline. CDR3 protein: CASSLGWTGELFF. The CDR3, as DNA: TGTGCCAGCAGCTTAGGGTGGACCGGGGAGCTGTTTTTT. Filled out from reference TRBV7-6 and TRBJ2-2, the complete variable domain reads GAGVSQSPRYKVTKRGQDVALRCDPISGHVSLYWYRQALGQGPEFLTYFNYEAQQDKSGLPNDRFSAERPEGSISTLTIQRTEQRDSAMYRCASSLGWTGELFFGEGSRLTVL.

This clonotype has a count of ten or more. The CDR3 nucleotides are TGCAGTGCTAGAAACTCGGAGACCCAGTACTTC. It specifies CSARNSETQYF. The V call is TRBV20-1, the J call TRBJ2-5, with no clear D. CDR3 length: 11 residues. V was clipped by 2 bases and J by 5 bases, with 6 bases between them. Germline loops: CDR1 DFQATT, CDR2 SNEGSKA (reference sequence).

The V gene is TRBV20-1, the J gene TRBJ2-5; the D gene is possibly TRBD2 (6 bases). V gave up 5 bases and J gave up 4 bases, with 14 bases separating them. The CDR3 is made up of 13 amino acids. The germline gives CDR1 DFQATT, CDR2 SNEGSKA (reference sequence). CDR3 residues: CSAGYQGGETQYF. The CDR3 DNA reads TGCAGTGCTGGATACCAGGGAGGAGAGACCCAGTACTTC.

This clonotype was detected a few times. The gene calls are TRBV27 and TRBJ1-1, with D uncertain. V lost 8 bases to trimming and J lost 0 bases, with 16 bases between them. CDR1 and CDR2 (germline): MNHEY, SMNVEV (reference sequence). The CDR3 runs to 15 residues. CDR3 amino acids: CASAQMDGMNTEAFF. The CDR3 coding sequence is TGTGCCAGCGCACAAATGGACGGCATGAACACTGAAGCTTTCTTT.

This clonotype was seen ten or more times. The chain carries TRBV10-1 and TRBJ2-1; D tentatively fits TRBD1 or TRBD2 (5 bases each). V lost 0 bases and J lost 9, with 18 bases in between. Germline values: CDR1 WNHNN, CDR2 SYGVQD (reference sequence). CDR3 length: 16 residues. DNA of the CDR3: TGCGCCAGCAGTGAGTCCTTGGGGGAAGGTTTTAGTGAGCAGTTCTTC. Encoded protein: CASSESLGEGFSEQFF.

This clonotype turned up a few times. The V call is TRBV20-1, the J call TRBJ1-5; 8 positions match TRBD1. This CDR3 has 15 residues. Per the germline V gene, CDR1 is DFQATT and CDR2 is SNEGSKA (reference sequence). V lost 5 bases and J lost 7; bases outside the gene matches: 13. In DNA form, the CDR3 reads TGCAGTGCTCCCAGAATGGACAGGGTGGAACAGCCCCAGCATTTT. Its translation is CSAPRMDRVEQPQHF.

The CDR3 is CSASPGTGDRETQYF. The CDR3 coding sequence is TGCAGTGCTAGCCCCGGGACAGGGGATCGGGAGACCCAGTACTTC. This chain joins TRBV20-1 and TRBJ2-5, with 10 bases aligning to TRBD1. CDR1 DFQATT and CDR2 SNEGSKA come from the germline V gene (reference sequence). Trimming took 3 bases from V and 5 from J; bases not matched to a gene: 9. The CDR3 contains 15 residues.

This clonotype occurred a few times. The chain carries TRBV7-2 and TRBJ2-3; D gene uncertain. V lost 5 bases and J lost 7, with 10 bases in between. Germline CDR1 and CDR2: SGHTA and FQGNSA. The CDR3 length is 12 residues. The CDR3 loop reads CASSPDHNTQYF. In DNA form, the CDR3 reads TGTGCCAGCAGCCCTGACCATAATACGCAGTATTTT.

Ten or more counts support this clonotype. The gene calls are TRBV24-1 and TRBJ2-1; 8 positions agree with TRBD1. The CDR3 has 15 residues. The J segment lost 3 bases and the V segment lost 4 bases, leaving 4 bases of the junction unmatched. Germline V gene sequence: CDR1 KGHDR, CDR2 SFDVKD. The CDR3 sequence is CATSEGDRSYNEQFF. The CDR3 DNA follows: TGTGCCACCAGTGAGGGGGACAGGAGCTACAATGAGCAGTTCTTC.

This clonotype was found many times. The V and J genes are TRBV4-3 and TRBJ1-6; D is undetermined. The germline CDR1 and CDR2 sequences are LGHNA and YSLEER. This CDR3 region has 13 residues. Trimming removed 0 bases at V and 9 bases at J, with 6 bases between. The CDR3 coding sequence is TGCGCCAGCAGCCAAGAAATCGGTTCACCCCTCCACTTT. Its translation is CASSQEIGSPLHF.

The genes are TRBV6-5 and TRBJ2-1; D call uncertain. Trimming pared 4 bases from V and 0 bases from J, leaving 10 bases between. CDR1 MNHEY and CDR2 SVGAGI come from the germline V gene. The CDR3 is 15 amino acids. CDR3 sequence reads: CASSFTLGSYNEQFF. CDR3 nucleotide sequence: TGTGCCAGCAGTTTCACTCTAGGCTCCTACAATGAGCAGTTCTTC.

This clonotype has at least ten counts. The rearrangement links TRBV12-3 or TRBV12-4 to TRBJ1-1, with 7 bases that match TRBD1. The CDR3 sequence is 14 residues long. V dropped 6 bases and J dropped 3; count of bases not matched to a gene: 7. CDR3 sequence reads: CASRSTGSDTEAFF. The CDR3, as DNA: TGTGCCAGCAGATCGACAGGGAGCGACACTGAAGCTTTCTTT.

On this clonotype itself: One junction end disagrees with the germline gene, perhaps due to a read error. The V and J genes are TRBV5-1 and TRBJ2-7; D is undetermined. The V gene's germline CDR1 is SGHRS and CDR2 YFSETQ. There are 12 residues in the CDR3. Written as DNA, the CDR3 is TGCGCCAGCAGCAGGACGACCTACGAGCAGTGCTTC. Translation: CASSRTTYEQCF. The full variable domain, completed using reference TRBV5-1 and TRBJ2-7, is KAGVTQTPRYLIKTRGQQVTLSCSPISGHRSVSWYQQTPGQGLQFLFEYFSETQRNKGNFPGRFSGRQFSNSRSEMNVSTLELGDSALYLCASSRTTYEQCFGPGTRLTVT.